The table lists the clone carrying this T cell receptor beta chain with a count of one. The sample originates from a study of PD-L1 blockade in urothelial cancer. Looking at the study overall: Atezolizumab (1,200 mg intravenously every 3 weeks) began in the mid-2010s for patients. Bladder-origin urothelial cancer in males covered twenty-five of 29 patients. Patients arrived having already received 0 to 3 prior chemotherapy regimens. T cells numbered a median of about 150,000 in the blood samples.

V was clipped by 6 bases and J by 9 bases, with 23 bases between them. Per the germline V gene, CDR1 is MNHNS and CDR2 is SASEGT. The CDR3 extends over 15 amino acids. Some clones are missing from TCRdb's copy, which holds only in-frame ones; the method was immunoSEQ multiplex PCR. The sample holds 65,000 to 90,000 clones; around 83% are singletons and the top ten take about 8.6%. Indicated time point: pretreatment peripheral blood. This receptor was taken from a woman aged 70-85 years with urothelial cancer. The source was PBMCs, collected around atezolizumab (anti-PD-L1) treatment. The chain recombines TRBV6-1 with TRBJ1-2, with TRBD1 as a possible D gene (6 bases). This CDR3 is CASRETGTSPRSYTF. The CDR3 bases are TGTGCCAGCAGGGAAACCGGGACATCCCCAAGGAGCTACACCTTC.